The clone carrying this TCR beta chain was detected a few times. The second PCR ran roughly 6 to 11 cycles with a sample-barcoded 5' primer and J-beta primers. From the 5' RACE reads, TCRdb called clonotypes with MiXCR, one entry per CDR3 protein. The table has 760,000 or so distinct CDR3 sequences, 25% seen once; the top ten hold under 9.5%. This entry is derived from a study of blood T cells in healthy people across ages. The ends lost 3 bases at V and 10 bases at J; junction bases unmatched: 7. The CDR3 contains 15 residues. These sequences were also reported in another study, on T cells of mothers and their children. That source adds: The donor cohort consisted of a few healthy Caucasian mothers and their six children. Sequencing got over 9.5 million TCR beta CDR3 reads from each mother and several million from each child.

The sequence was obtained from a boy between 10 and 17 years old in good health. The sequenced material came from blood. The J gene is TRBJ2-1, the V gene TRBV12-3 or TRBV12-4; 12 bases map to TRBD1. CDR3 in amino acids: CASSFEGQGAEEQFF. DNA for the CDR3: TGTGCCAGCAGTTTTGAGGGACAGGGGGCAGAAGAGCAGTTCTTC.